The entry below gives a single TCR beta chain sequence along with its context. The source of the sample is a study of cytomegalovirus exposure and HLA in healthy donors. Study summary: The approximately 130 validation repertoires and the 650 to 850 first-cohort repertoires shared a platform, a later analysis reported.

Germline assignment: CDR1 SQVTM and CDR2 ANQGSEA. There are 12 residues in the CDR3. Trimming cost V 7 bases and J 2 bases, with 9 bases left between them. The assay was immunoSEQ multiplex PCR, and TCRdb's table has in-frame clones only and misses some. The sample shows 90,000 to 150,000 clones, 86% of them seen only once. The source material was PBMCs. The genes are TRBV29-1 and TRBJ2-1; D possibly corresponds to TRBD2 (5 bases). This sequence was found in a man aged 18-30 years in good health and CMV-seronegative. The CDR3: CSGGGPYNEQFF. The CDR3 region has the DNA TGCAGCGGCGGCGGGCCCTACAATGAGCAGTTCTTC.